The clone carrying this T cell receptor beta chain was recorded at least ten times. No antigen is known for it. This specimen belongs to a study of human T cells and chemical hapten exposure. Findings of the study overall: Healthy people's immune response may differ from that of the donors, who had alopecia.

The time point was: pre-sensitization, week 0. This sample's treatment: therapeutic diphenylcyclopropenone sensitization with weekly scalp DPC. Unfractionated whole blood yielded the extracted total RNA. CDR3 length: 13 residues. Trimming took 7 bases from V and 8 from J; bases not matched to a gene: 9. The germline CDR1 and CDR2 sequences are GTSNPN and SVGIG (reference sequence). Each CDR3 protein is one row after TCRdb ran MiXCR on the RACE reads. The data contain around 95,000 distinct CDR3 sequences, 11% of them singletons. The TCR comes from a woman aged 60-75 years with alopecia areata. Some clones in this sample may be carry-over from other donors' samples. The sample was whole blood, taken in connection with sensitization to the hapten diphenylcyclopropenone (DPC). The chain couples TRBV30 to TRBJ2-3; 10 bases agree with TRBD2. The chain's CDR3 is CAFSSGGQITQYF. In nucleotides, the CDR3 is TGTGCCTTCTCTAGCGGGGGACAGATTACGCAGTATTTT.